The 20 T cell receptor beta chains listed next were all sequenced from one sample in a study of CD8+CD57+ T cells in acquired aplastic anemia. Both TCR beta VDJ combination and CDR3 sequence profiling were carried out. Genomic DNA was the template for this profiling. TCRdb analysed the reads with MiXCR anew, one entry per CDR3 protein. The table lists 200,000 to 250,000 distinct CDR3 sequences, 40% to 60% of them singletons. Individuals selected for sequencing had exhibited CD8+CD57+ cell expansion on flow cytometry. Sequenced sample: sorted CD4+, CD8+, or CD8+CD57+ T cells (not recorded which) from PBMCs. The source of these receptors is a human donor with aplastic anemia.

Notes on this clonotype: One end of the junction fails to match germline, which may point to a read error. The chain links TRBV18 to TRBJ1-4; D is possibly TRBD1 (6 bases). Germline loops: CDR1 KGHSH, CDR2 LQKENI. The CDR3 sequence is 13 residues long. CDR3 sequence (DNA): TGTGTCAGCTCACCGGGGGCGGTTGAAAAACTGTTTTTT. Its translation is CVSSPGAVEKLFF.

V and J are TRBV13 and TRBJ2-3; D perhaps matches TRBD1 (5 bases). The J call may be wrong; the DNA end is better matched by TRBJ1-1. The CDR3 loop spans 14 amino acids. CDR1 is PRHDT and CDR2 is FYEKMQ in the germline V gene (reference sequence). The CDR3 spells CASSLEGGGKGAFF. The CDR3 nucleotides read TGTGCCAGCAGTCTCGAGGGCGGGGGTAAGGGAGCTTTCTTT.

This clonotype was recorded a few times. The V gene is TRBV7-8, the J gene TRBJ1-4, with 8 positions matching TRBD1. The CDR3 sequence is 14 residues long. V shed 5 bases, J shed 5 bases, and the junction held 4 bases outside the gene matches. Germline loops: CDR1 SGHVS, CDR2 FQNEAQ. CDR3 sequence: CASSPRTGNEKLFF. Here the CDR3 DNA reads TGTGCCAGCAGCCCCCGGACAGGGAATGAAAAACTGTTTTTT.

This clonotype was detected only a few times. The CDR3: CAISDSYRDRENSPLHF. CDR3 DNA sequence: TGTGCCATCAGTGACTCGTACCGGGACAGGGAAAACTCACCCCTCCACTTT. The chain carries TRBV10-3 and TRBJ1-6, with 9 bases matching TRBD1. Germline V CDR1 and CDR2: ENHRY, SYGVKD. This CDR3 is built from 17 residues. V lost 3 bases and J lost 10; bases outside the gene matches: 13.

The chain employs TRBV12-1 and TRBJ2-7; the table names TRBD2, a call not compared with the DNA. TRBV12-1 represents a pseudogene. The CDR3 contains 13 residues. As DNA, the CDR3 is TGTGCCAGACCTAGCGGGGGAGCCTACGAGCAGTACTTC. Translation gives CARPSGGAYEQYF.

This clonotype was seen just once. The chain recombines TRBV29-1 with TRBJ2-7; tentatively, D is TRBD1 (5 bases). The ends were cut back, 4 bases at V and 5 bases at J, with 15 bases in the middle. CDR3 length equals 13 residues. CDR1 SQVTM and CDR2 ANQGSEA come from the germline V gene. The CDR3 protein is CSVVVRVVNEQYF. CDR3 sequence (DNA): TGCAGCGTTGTAGTCAGGGTGGTAAACGAGCAGTACTTC.

The genes are TRBV7-2 and TRBJ2-7; D tentatively fits TRBD1 or TRBD2 (5 bases each). Deletions cut 2 bases from V and 5 bases from J, with 13 bases between. The CDR3 runs to 14 residues. The V gene's germline CDR1 is SGHTA and CDR2 FQGNSA. The CDR3 sequence is CASSLSQGRHEQYF. In DNA, the CDR3 is TGTGCCAGCAGCTTAAGCCAGGGACGACACGAGCAGTACTTC.

This sequence joins TRBV20-1 and TRBJ1-5, with TRBD1 matching over 8 bases. CDR3 length equals 14 residues. Germline CDR1 DFQATT, CDR2 SNEGSKA (reference sequence). J was trimmed by 7 bases and V by 0 bases; bases with no gene match: 5. CDR3 in DNA: TGCAGTGCTAGAGATCTCCAGGGGGCCCAGCCCCAGCATTTT. Its protein is CSARDLQGAQPQHF.

There are a few counts of this clonotype. The rearrangement joins TRBV3-1 to TRBJ2-2, with D uncertain. Trimming cost V 0 bases and J 6 bases, with 11 bases left between them. CDR3 length equals 15 residues. Germline V gene lookup returns CDR1 LGHDT and CDR2 YNNKEL (reference sequence). CDR3 sequence (DNA): TGTGCCAGCAGCCAAGATGGCAGGTGGGCCGGGGAGCTGTTTTTT. Encoded protein: CASSQDGRWAGELFF.

This chain joins TRBV6-5 and TRBJ2-7, with a possible D match to TRBD2 (5 bases). Germline CDR1 reads MNHEY; CDR2 reads SVGAGI. Trimming stripped 10 bases from V and 0 bases from J, with 13 bases between. This CDR3 contains 13 residues. The CDR3 sequence: CATLGEVSYEQYF. The CDR3 DNA sequence: TGTGCCACCCTGGGAGAGGTCTCCTACGAGCAGTACTTC.

There are many counts of this clonotype. The chain couples TRBV7-9 to TRBJ2-3; D is uncertain. V dropped 2 bases and J dropped 2 bases, with 8 bases sitting between them. The CDR3 is made up of 14 amino acids. CDR1 is SEHNR, CDR2 FQNEAQ, per germline (reference sequence). CDR3 sequence (DNA): TGTGCCAGCAGCTTACAATCGTCCACAGATACGCAGTATTTT. Translating it yields CASSLQSSTDTQYF.

The chain combines TRBV20-1 with TRBJ1-1, with 8 bases fitting TRBD1. V dropped 2 bases and J dropped 3; count of bases not matched to a gene: 5. CDR3 size: 14 residues. The V gene's germline CDR1 is DFQATT and CDR2 SNEGSKA (reference sequence). The CDR3 is CSARPTDRDTEAFF. CDR3 nucleotides: TGCAGTGCTAGACCTACGGACAGGGACACTGAAGCTTTCTTT.

At least ten counts were recorded for this clonotype. The gene calls are TRBV20-1 and TRBJ2-7, with TRBD2 matching 16 bases. Germline CDR1 is DFQATT and CDR2 is SNEGSKA (reference sequence). With 3 bases clipped from V and 1 base from J, the junction kept 3 bases outside the gene matches. The CDR3 runs to 16 residues. CDR3 in DNA: TGCAGTGCTAGTGGGACTAGCGGGGGGGTGTCCTACGAGCAGTACTTC. Protein sequence: CSASGTSGGVSYEQYF.

This sequence joins TRBV5-1 and TRBJ2-6; D is perhaps TRBD1 or TRBD2 (5 bases each). Germline V gives CDR1 SGHRS, CDR2 YFSETQ. Trimming pared 3 bases from V and 12 bases from J, leaving 28 bases between. The CDR3 contains 18 residues. The DNA of the CDR3 is TGCGCCAGCAGCTGGGGCGGAGGCTCAAGCTCTGGGGCCTCCGTCCTGACTTTC. Translation gives CASSWGGGSSSGASVLTF.

The J gene is TRBJ1-5, the V gene TRBV24-1, with a weak D call TRBD1 (6 bases). The CDR3 runs 14 residues. Germline CDR1 reads KGHDR; CDR2 reads SFDVKD. V dropped 7 bases and J dropped 9 bases, with 18 bases sitting between them. The DNA for the CDR3 is TGTGCCACCAGCCGCAGACAGGAGTTTTGGCCCCAGCATTTT. This gives the protein CATSRRQEFWPQHF.

This clonotype showed up just a few times. The J gene is TRBJ2-7, the V gene TRBV20-1; 10 bases are a match to TRBD1. V was pared by 1 base and J by 6 bases, with 6 bases of the junction left unmatched. Germline CDR1 DFQATT, CDR2 SNEGSKA (reference sequence). CDR3 length equals 14 residues. CDR3 sequence: CSARAGQGGVEQYF. The CDR3 nucleotides read TGCAGTGCTAGAGCCGGACAGGGGGGCGTCGAGCAGTACTTC.

Note on this clonotype: A much larger clone differs from this one at a single base, so this may be a read error. Without the conserved terminal phenylalanine or tryptophan, this CDR3 likely stems from a read error. The CDR3 sequence is CAWSLQGVDQPQHL. CDR3 nucleotide sequence: TGTGCCTGGAGTTTACAGGGAGTAGATCAGCCCCAGCATCTT. The rearrangement joins TRBV30 to TRBJ1-5; D perhaps matches TRBD1 (6 bases). The V end was cut by 2 bases, the J end by 5 bases, with 13 bases between. The CDR3 is 14 residues long. In germline, CDR1 is GTSNPN, CDR2 SVGIG (reference sequence).

This clonotype appeared a few times. Being one base from a much bigger clone, this may be a read error. The chain combines TRBV7-7 with TRBJ1-3; no firm D call. This CDR3 has 14 amino acids. Germline V gene data show CDR1 as SSHAT and CDR2 as FNYEAQ (reference sequence). CDR3 coding DNA: TGTGCTAGCAGCTCTGGAATGGGAAGGGACACCATATATTTT. Encoded protein: CASSSGMGRDTIYF.

This clonotype was recorded once. No conserved phenylalanine or tryptophan is present at the end of the CDR3, so a read error is the likely explanation. No DNA is shown, since the ends of the CDR3 on it are uncertain; the CDR3 is the one TCRdb lists. The chain has TRBV15 and TRBJ2-1; TRBD1, the table's D call, was not compared with the DNA. The germline CDR1 and CDR2 sequences are LNHNV and YYDKDF (reference sequence). The CDR3 length is 16 residues, termini included. Here the CDR3 reads CATSRAWNRGAGGSRA.

This clonotype was counted ten times or more. The V call is TRBV19, the J call TRBJ1-1, with a weak D call TRBD1 (5 bases). Germline CDR1 reads LNHDA; CDR2 reads SQIVND (reference sequence). The V gene lost 3 bases and the J gene lost 5 bases, with 13 bases spanning the gap. The CDR3 contains 14 residues. CDR3 nucleotides: TGTGCCAGTAGTATTTGGCAGGGAAAGACTGAAGCTTTCTTT. Its protein product is CASSIWQGKTEAFF.